One and the same sample provided the 11 T cell receptor beta chains below, sequenced in a study of cytomegalovirus exposure and HLA in healthy donors. PCR primers comprised 60 Vbeta and 13 Jbeta primers. Sequenced by immunoSEQ multiplex PCR; TCRdb stores in-frame clones only, minus some. The data show 200,000 to 250,000 clones, with more than 65% seen just once and 0.6% to 0.7% held by the top ten. Sample: PBMCs. The receptors come from a man aged 18-30 years in good health and CMV-seronegative.

The rearrangement joins TRBV9 to TRBJ2-7, with a weak D call TRBD2 (5 bases). The V gene lost 2 bases and the J gene lost 6 bases, with 15 bases spanning the gap. CDR3 size: 14 residues. Germline CDR1 reads SGDLS; CDR2 reads YYNGEE. The DNA for the CDR3 is TGTGCCAGCAGCGTGTCAGGAGCGGTCTCCGAGCAGTACTTC. Translated: CASSVSGAVSEQYF.

Only a few counts were recorded for this clone. CDR3 amino acids: CASSTEGSRTGELFF. The CDR3 nucleotides read TGCGCCAGCAGCACGGAAGGGAGCCGCACCGGGGAGCTGTTTTTT. J is TRBJ2-2 and V is TRBV5-1; TRBD2 is a possible D gene (5 bases). Germline values: CDR1 SGHRS, CDR2 YFSETQ. V lost 4 bases, J lost 4 bases, and 14 bases lay in between. The CDR3 extends over 15 amino acids.

This clone occurred a few times. The genes are TRBV30 and TRBJ2-5; 8 bases map to TRBD1. The CDR3 extends over 14 amino acids. Trimming cost V 2 bases and J 5 bases; bases outside gene matches: 7. Germline assignment: CDR1 GTSNPN and CDR2 SVGIG (reference sequence). The CDR3 DNA sequence: TGTGCCTGGAGTCCCTCGACAGGGGTGGAGACCCAGTACTTC. Translated, it gives CAWSPSTGVETQYF.

The genes are TRBV19 and TRBJ1-5; no reliable D call. The CDR3 runs to 17 residues. Trimming pared 0 bases from V and 5 bases from J, leaving 17 bases between. CDR1 and CDR2 from the germline V gene are LNHDA and SQIVND (reference sequence). The CDR3 protein is CASSIDSRYIAHQPQHF. The CDR3 DNA follows: TGTGCCAGTAGTATAGATTCGAGATACATAGCTCATCAGCCCCAGCATTTT.

The table lists this clone with a few counts. The genes are TRBV6-1 and TRBJ1-5; D gene ambiguous. The CDR3 totals 15 residues. The germline V gene encodes CDR1 MNHNS and CDR2 SASEGT. V was shortened by 3 bases and J by 3 bases, with 12 bases between the two germline ends. CDR3 region: CASSDAGGTNQPQHF. The CDR3 coding sequence is TGTGCCAGCAGTGACGCGGGCGGAACCAATCAGCCCCAGCATTTT.

This chain joins TRBV28 and TRBJ2-7; D possibly corresponds to TRBD1 (6 bases). CDR1 and CDR2 from the germline V gene are MDHEN and SYDVKM. The CDR3 spans 16 residues. Trimming shortened V by 2 bases and J by 7 bases, and 21 bases separated the two germline ends. CDR3 amino acids: CASSLLHRDGLGEQYF. DNA of the CDR3: TGTGCCAGCAGTTTACTCCACAGGGATGGTTTGGGGGAGCAGTACTTC.

The V and J genes are TRBV21-1 and TRBJ2-5; TRBD1 is the table's D call, not checked against the DNA. TRBV21-1 counts as a pseudogene. CDR3 length: 17 amino acids. The CDR3 protein is CASSSRSLAGSQETQYF. CDR3 DNA: TGTGCCAGCAGCTCCCGCTCCCTGGCAGGCTCCCAAGAGACCCAGTACTTC.

The sample holds a few counts of this clone. J is TRBJ1-6 and V is TRBV6-1, with TRBD1 as a possible D gene (5 bases). Germline CDR1 and CDR2: MNHNS and SASEGT. Deletions cut 4 bases from V and 10 bases from J, with 14 bases between. The CDR3 totals 14 residues. The CDR3 loop is CASSVKGALSPLHF. CDR3 nucleotide sequence: TGTGCCAGCAGTGTAAAAGGGGCACTCTCACCCCTCCACTTT.

The J gene is TRBJ1-5, the V gene TRBV7-9; 7 bases match TRBD1. This CDR3 contains 14 residues. Unmatched junction bases numbered 5, after V lost 4 bases and J lost 5 bases. Looked up from germline, CDR1 is SEHNR and CDR2 is FQNEAQ (reference sequence). CDR3 protein: CASSYDRDHQPQHF. The CDR3 DNA sequence: TGTGCCAGCAGCTACGACAGGGACCATCAGCCCCAGCATTTT.

This clone appeared a few times. The rearrangement links TRBV29-1 to TRBJ2-7; TRBD2 matches at 9 bases. The germline CDR1 and CDR2 sequences are SQVTM and ANQGSEA. V lost 5 bases, J lost 6 bases, and 8 bases stayed unmatched. This CDR3 is 13 amino acids long. The CDR3 bases are TGCAGCGTTATGGCGGGAGGGCCGGGCGAGCAGTACTTC. Its protein product is CSVMAGGPGEQYF.

This sequence joins TRBV6-1 and TRBJ2-5, with D maybe TRBD2 (5 bases). The J call is doubtful: the DNA matches TRBJ2-7 better. CDR1 is MNHNS, CDR2 SASEGT, per germline. The CDR3 covers 14 residues. The CDR3 here is CASSIREHAYEQYF. The CDR3 DNA sequence: TGTGCCAGCAGCATACGGGAACACGCCTACGAGCAGTACTTC.